The entry below gives a single TCR beta chain sequence along with its context. Its antigen target is currently unknown. Within one base of it there is no much larger clone, and no base qualities were kept. This entry belongs to a study of cytomegalovirus exposure and HLA in healthy donors (dated by TCRdb to 2017 to 2019). Looking at the study overall: A later analysis indicated that the 130 or so validation repertoires were generated on the platform also employed for the roughly 650 repertoires of the first cohort. In addition to the first cohort of several hundred subjects, a separate validation cohort of around 110 different subjects was used. High-throughput TCR immunosequencing, statistical association of individual TCRs with disease status, and machine learning were combined to predict cytomegalovirus infection status. The study aimed to test whether cataloging public T cell receptors could reveal signatures of past pathogen exposure. Summary of the overall study and its limitations: A later analysis found that TCRs clustered in the first cohort also tended to co-occur in the 120 validation repertoires, with 90% to 95% of cluster scores above 0. All 120 or so repertoires were used to score co-occurrence in the validation cohort in a later analysis, because that analysis had no HLA typing for the cohort. The study listed approximately 160 TCR beta chains as associated with cytomegalovirus. According to the authors, the approach could potentially be generalized to other disease states and immunological phenotypes. The classifier was reported to diagnose cytomegalovirus status with high specificity and sensitivity in both the original and validation cohorts. Most TCR sequences were seen in very few donors, while some public TCRs were found in many individuals. Three of the identified cytomegalovirus-associated TCR beta chains were confirmed in vitro to be specific for cytomegalovirus antigens.

To prepare the library, the immunoSEQ multiplex PCR assay was applied. From the authors' description of their analysis: A statistical classification framework was developed to diagnose cytomegalovirus status using the catalog of TCR beta chain sequences. The immuneACCESS repertoire file appears here via TCRdb, limited to in-frame rearrangements. These files lack a portion of the clones; in checked studies, under half of the deficit traces to unresolved V genes, and the cause of the others is not known. The DNA was the basis for D and trimming; V, J and clone size are from that table. In all, the sample holds fewer than 200,000 clones, and less than 90% of those were seen once. The top ten clones comprise approximately 2% of the sample. Measured from the cysteine to the phenylalanine, the CDR3 is 15 residues long. The CDR3 DNA has 45 bases and is translated from base 1. For this chain, trimming is 1 base at the V end and 5 bases at the J end, and the number of junction bases without a gene match is 5. CDR1 SGHRS and CDR2 YFSETQ are derived from the germline V gene.

Separate from the roughly 660-subject first cohort, the validation cohort of around 130 subjects was the group to which the donors belonged. This clonotype was sampled from a woman younger than 30 in good health and CMV-seronegative. Material: PBMCs. This receptor chain uses TRBV5-1 and TRBJ2-2, with 7 bases aligning to TRBD1. Here is the DNA: TGCGCCAGCAGCTTGATGTCAGGGGGAACCGGGGAGCTGTTTTTT. The encoded protein is CASSLMSGGTGELFF.